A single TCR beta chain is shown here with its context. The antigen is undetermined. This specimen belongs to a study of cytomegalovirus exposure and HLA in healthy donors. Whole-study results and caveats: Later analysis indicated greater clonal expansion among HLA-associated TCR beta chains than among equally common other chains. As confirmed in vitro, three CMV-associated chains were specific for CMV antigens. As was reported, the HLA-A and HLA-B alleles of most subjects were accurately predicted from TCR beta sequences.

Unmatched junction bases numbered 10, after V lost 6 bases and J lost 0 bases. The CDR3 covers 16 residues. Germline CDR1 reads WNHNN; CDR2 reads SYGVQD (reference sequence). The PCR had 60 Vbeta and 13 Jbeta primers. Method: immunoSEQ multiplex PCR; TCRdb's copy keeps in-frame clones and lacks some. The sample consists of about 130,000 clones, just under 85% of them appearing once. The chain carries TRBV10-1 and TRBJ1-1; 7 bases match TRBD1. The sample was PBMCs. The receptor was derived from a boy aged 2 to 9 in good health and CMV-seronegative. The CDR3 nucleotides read TGCGCCAGCAGCCTCAATCCAGGGGGGATGAACACTGAAGCTTTCTTT. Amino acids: CASSLNPGGMNTEAFF.